Sequencing of this TCR beta chain was carried out in a study of Ad26.COV2.S vaccination and SARS-CoV-2 variants. V shed 0 bases and J shed 6 bases, with 8 bases lying between them. The germline gives CDR1 MNHEY, CDR2 SMNVEV (reference sequence). The CDR3 has 14 amino acids. Noted treatment: roughly 19 received Ad26.COV2.S at low or high dose, single or two shots; 5 received placebo; per-sample allocation not given. Day 63 after the first injection of vaccine or placebo was the sampling time. In its sample, this clone was seen once. Here immunoSEQ multiplex PCR was the method, and the copy in TCRdb shows in-frame clones only, minus some. The repertoire holds approximately 300,000 clones, with approximately 80% as singletons.

The chain uses TRBV27 and TRBJ2-2; no clear D gene. This sequence originates from a person aged 18-65 years who received the Ad26.COV2.S COVID-19 vaccine or a placebo. The starting material was peripheral blood, obtained in a trial of Ad26.COV2.S vaccine versus placebo. This CDR3 is CASSLSGYSGELFF. The CDR3 coding sequence is TGTGCCAGCAGTTTATCCGGGTATTCCGGGGAGCTGTTTTTT.